This TCR beta chain is from a study of T cell responses to AZD1222 COVID-19 vaccine. V lost 7 bases, J lost 5 bases, and 18 bases lay in between. The CDR3 totals 15 residues. Looked up from germline, CDR1 is SGHVS and CDR2 is FNYEAQ. Points from the study as a whole: The repertoires were collected only after the peak T cell response. Baseline seropositivity occurred in only a handful of AZD1222 recipients. White British ancestry dominated among donors, who included more females, and clonal diversity was possibly underestimated. Spike-specific TCR breadth and depth rose after two AZD1222 doses.

Profiled with immunoSEQ multiplex PCR; TCRdb holds only in-frame clones, not every one. The sample contains about 110,000 clones, 88% of which appear only once. Regarding this clone: Its antigen is unidentified.

This chain joins TRBV7-6 and TRBJ2-1; D may be TRBD2 (6 bases). This clonotype originated in an adult in good health. Sample: peripheral blood, taken on day 0 of AZD1222 vaccination. CDR3 residues: CASTLRAGSNNEQFF. The CDR3 nucleotides are TGTGCCAGCACCCTCAGGGCGGGATCTAACAATGAGCAGTTCTTC.